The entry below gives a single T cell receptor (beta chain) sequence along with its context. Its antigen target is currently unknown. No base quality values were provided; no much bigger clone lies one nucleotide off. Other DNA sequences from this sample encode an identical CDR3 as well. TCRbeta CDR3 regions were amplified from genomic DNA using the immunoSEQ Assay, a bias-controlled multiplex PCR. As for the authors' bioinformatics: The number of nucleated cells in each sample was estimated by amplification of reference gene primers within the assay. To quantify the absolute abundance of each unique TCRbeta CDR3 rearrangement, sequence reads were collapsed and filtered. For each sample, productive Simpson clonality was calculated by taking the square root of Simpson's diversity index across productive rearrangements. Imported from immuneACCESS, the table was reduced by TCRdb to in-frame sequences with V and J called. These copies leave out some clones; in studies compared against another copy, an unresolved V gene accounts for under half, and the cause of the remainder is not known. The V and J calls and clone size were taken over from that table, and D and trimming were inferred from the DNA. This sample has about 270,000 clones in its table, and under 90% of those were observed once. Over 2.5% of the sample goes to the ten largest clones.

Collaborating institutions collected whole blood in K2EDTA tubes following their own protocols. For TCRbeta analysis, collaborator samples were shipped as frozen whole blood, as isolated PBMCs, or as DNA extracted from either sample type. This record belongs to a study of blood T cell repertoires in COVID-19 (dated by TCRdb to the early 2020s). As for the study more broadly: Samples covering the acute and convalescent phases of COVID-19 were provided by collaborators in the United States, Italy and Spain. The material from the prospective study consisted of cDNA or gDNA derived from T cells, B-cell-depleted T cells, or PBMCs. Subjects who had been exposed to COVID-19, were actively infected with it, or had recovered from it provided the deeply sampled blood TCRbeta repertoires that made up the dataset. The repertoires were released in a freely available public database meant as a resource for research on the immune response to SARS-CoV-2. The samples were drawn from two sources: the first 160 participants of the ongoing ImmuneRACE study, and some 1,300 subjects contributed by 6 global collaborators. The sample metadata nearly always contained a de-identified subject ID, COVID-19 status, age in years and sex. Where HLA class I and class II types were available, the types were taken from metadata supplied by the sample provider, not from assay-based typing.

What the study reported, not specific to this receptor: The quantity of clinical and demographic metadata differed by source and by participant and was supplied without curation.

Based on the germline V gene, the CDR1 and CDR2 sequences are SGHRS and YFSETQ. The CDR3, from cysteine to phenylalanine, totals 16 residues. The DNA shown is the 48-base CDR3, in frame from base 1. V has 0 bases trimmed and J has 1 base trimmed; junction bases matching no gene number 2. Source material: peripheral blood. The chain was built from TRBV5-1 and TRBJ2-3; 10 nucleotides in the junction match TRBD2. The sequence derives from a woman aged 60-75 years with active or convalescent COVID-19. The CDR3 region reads CASSLVTSGGTDTQYF. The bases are TGCGCCAGCAGCTTGGTAACTAGCGGGGGCACAGATACGCAGTATTTT.